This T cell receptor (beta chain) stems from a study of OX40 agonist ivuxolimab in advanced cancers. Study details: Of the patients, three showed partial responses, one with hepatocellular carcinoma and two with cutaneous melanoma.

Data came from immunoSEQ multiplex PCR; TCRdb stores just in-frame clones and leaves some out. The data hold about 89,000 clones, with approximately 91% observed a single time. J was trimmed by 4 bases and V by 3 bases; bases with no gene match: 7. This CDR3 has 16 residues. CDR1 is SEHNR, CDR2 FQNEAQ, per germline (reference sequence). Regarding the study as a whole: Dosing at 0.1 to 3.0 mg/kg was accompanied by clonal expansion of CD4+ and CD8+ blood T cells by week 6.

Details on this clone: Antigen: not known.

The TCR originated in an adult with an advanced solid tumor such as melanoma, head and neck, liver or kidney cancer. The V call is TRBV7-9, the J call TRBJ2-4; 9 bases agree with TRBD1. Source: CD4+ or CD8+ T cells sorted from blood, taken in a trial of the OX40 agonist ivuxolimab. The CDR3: CASSFDPGQGKNIQYF. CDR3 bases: TGTGCCAGCAGCTTTGACCCGGGACAGGGAAAAAACATTCAGTACTTC.